The following is a T cell receptor (beta chain) sequence with its context. V shed 1 base and J shed 3 bases, with 12 bases lying between them. The germline V gene encodes CDR1 SEHNR and CDR2 FQNEAQ (reference sequence). The CDR3 contains 16 residues. The second PCR ran about 6 to 11 cycles with a sample-barcoded 5' primer and J-beta primers. A template-switch adaptor with 12 random nucleotides tagged each cDNA molecule. MiXCR, applied by TCRdb to the 5' RACE reads, yields one record per CDR3 protein. The table includes some 1,500,000 distinct CDR3 sequences, about 45% detected once. This sample was taken from a study of blood T cells in healthy people across ages. Study summary: Capture by template switching was about one barcoded beta molecule per two T cells.

Extracted total RNA amounted to at least 6 micrograms for each sample. J is TRBJ2-2 and V is TRBV7-9, with no clear D. The sequenced material came from blood. The receptor was derived from a woman younger than 30 in good health. DNA for the CDR3: TGTGCCAGCAGCTTAGAAGTAGTTATTTACACCGGGGAGCTGTTTTTT. Its translation: CASSLEVVIYTGELFF.